This T cell receptor beta chain was recorded in a study of blood T cells in healthy people across ages. Study as a whole: About one barcoded beta molecule per two T cells was the capture yield of template switching.

The CDR3 extends over 16 amino acids. After removal of 4 bases from V and 3 bases from J, the junction contained 7 bases not matched to a gene. Germline V gives CDR1 SGDLS, CDR2 YYNGEE. Samples had at least 6 million PBMCs isolated from them. Alongside a J-beta primer mix, a sample-barcoded 5' primer served in a second PCR lasting about 7 to 12 cycles. Via MiXCR, TCRdb re-called the 5' RACE reads, giving one row per CDR3 protein. This table has some 710,000 distinct CDR3 sequences, around 45% appearing once. The sample consisted of blood. This TCR derives from a man older than 75 in good health. The V call is TRBV9, the J call TRBJ2-2, with 9 bases identical to TRBD1. CDR3 nucleotide sequence: TGTGCCAGCAGCATTCCGGGACAGGGTGACACCGGGGAGCTGTTTTTT. Amino acids: CASSIPGQGDTGELFF.